This T cell receptor (beta chain) appears in the sequencing data of a study of human T cells and chemical hapten exposure. Study-wide background: The scalp of each patient received a weekly diphenylcyclopropenone dose for the full roughly 26-week study.

V gave up 4 bases and J gave up 2 bases; unmatched junction bases: 1. The CDR3 spans 14 residues. The V gene's germline CDR1 is SGHAT and CDR2 FQNNGV. Time point: patch test 3, about 24 weeks after DPC sensitization. Treatment described: therapeutic diphenylcyclopropenone sensitization with weekly scalp DPC. Donors were 18 to 70-year-old alopecia patients suitable for DPC. The library attached unique molecular identifiers to individual cDNA molecules. MiXCR was run by TCRdb on the RACE reads, yielding one entry per CDR3 protein. This sample has more than 85,000 distinct CDR3 sequences, with less than 45% found just once.

This TCR was recovered from a man aged 35 to 55 with alopecia areata. Some clones in this sample may be carry-over from other donors' samples. The sequences come from whole blood, collected in connection with sensitization to the hapten diphenylcyclopropenone (DPC). This rearrangement joins TRBV11-2 to TRBJ1-1, with 10 positions matching TRBD1. The CDR3 sequence: CASSWDRGNTEAFF. Written as DNA, the CDR3 is TGTGCCAGCAGCTGGGACAGGGGAAACACTGAAGCTTTCTTT.